Reported below is one T cell receptor beta chain. The germline V and J ends were trimmed by 7 bases and 0 bases, with 10 bases remaining between them. The CDR3 spans 12 residues. Germline lookup yields CDR1 SQVTM and CDR2 ANQGSEA. The record originates from a study of shared clonotypes between healthy human individuals. The data were produced by immunoSEQ multiplex PCR, yet TCRdb's version contains in-frame clones alone and is incomplete. The sample includes about 680,000 clones, approximately 73% seen only once; the top ten take 1.5% to 2%. The sequence was collected from a woman younger than 45 in good health. Specimen: memory CD4+ T cells sorted from blood. The subset: CD45RA-negative fraction. The V call is TRBV29-1, the J call TRBJ2-7; no firm D call. The DNA of the CDR3 is TGCAGCGCTAGGGATGTCTCCTACGAGCAGTACTTC. Protein product: CSARDVSYEQYF.